This TCR beta chain was observed in a study of shared clonotypes between healthy human individuals. Overall study results and limits: When naive CD4 clonotypes were compared across a few donors, around 5% were shared.

About this clone: Its antigen is still unknown.

Every subset had its genomic DNA shared out evenly among several immunoSEQ plates. Sequenced by immunoSEQ multiplex PCR; TCRdb stores in-frame clones only, minus some. Of 2.3 million or so clones listed, approximately 93% are singletons. With 3 bases removed from V and 8 bases from J, the gap between germline ends came to 19 bases. Germline V gene lookup returns CDR1 LNHDA and CDR2 SQIVND (reference sequence). CDR3 size: 16 residues. The V gene is TRBV19, the J gene TRBJ1-4; D is possibly TRBD1 (6 bases). The source material was naive CD4+ T cells from PBMCs. Subset specified: CD45RA+ positively selected. The origin of this receptor is a man aged 18 to 35 in good health. Some clones in this sample may be carry-over from other donors' samples. This CDR3 is CASSMRSGGLGEKLFF. DNA for the CDR3: TGTGCCAGTAGTATGAGGTCCGGGGGCCTTGGCGAAAAACTGTTTTTT.